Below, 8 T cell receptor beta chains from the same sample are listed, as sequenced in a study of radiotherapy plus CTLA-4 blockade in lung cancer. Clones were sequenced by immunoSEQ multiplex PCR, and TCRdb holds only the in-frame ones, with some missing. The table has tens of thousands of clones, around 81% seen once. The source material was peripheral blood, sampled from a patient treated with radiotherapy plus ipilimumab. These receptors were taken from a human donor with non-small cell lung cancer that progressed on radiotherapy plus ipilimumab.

CDR3 loop: CAWSKGQHQPQHF. CDR3 nucleotide sequence: TGTGCCTGGAGTAAGGGACAGCATCAGCCCCAGCATTTT. This chain connects TRBV30 to TRBJ1-5; TRBD1 agrees at 7 bases. V lost 2 bases, J lost 5 bases, and 3 bases stayed unmatched. This CDR3 contains 13 residues. From germline, CDR1 is GTSNPN and CDR2 SVGIG (reference sequence).

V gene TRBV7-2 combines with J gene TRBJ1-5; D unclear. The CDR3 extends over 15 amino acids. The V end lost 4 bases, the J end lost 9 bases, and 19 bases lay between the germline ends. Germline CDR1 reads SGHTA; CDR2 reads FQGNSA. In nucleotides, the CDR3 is TGTGCCAGCAGCTCTGGGTTCGGGTGGGCCCGGCCCCAGCATTTT. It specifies CASSSGFGWARPQHF.

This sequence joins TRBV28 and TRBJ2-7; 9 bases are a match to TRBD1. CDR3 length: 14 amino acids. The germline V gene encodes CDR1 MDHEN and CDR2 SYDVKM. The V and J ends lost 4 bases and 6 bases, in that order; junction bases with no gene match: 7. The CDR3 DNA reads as TGTGCCAGCAGTTCCCCACAGGGGGCTGGCGAGCAGTACTTC. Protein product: CASSSPQGAGEQYF.

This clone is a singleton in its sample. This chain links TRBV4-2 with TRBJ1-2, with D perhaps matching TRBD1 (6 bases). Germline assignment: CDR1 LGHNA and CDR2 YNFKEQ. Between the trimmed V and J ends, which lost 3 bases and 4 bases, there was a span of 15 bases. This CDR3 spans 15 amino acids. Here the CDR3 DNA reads TGTGCCAGCAGCCAGGACTCTGACAGGACCTATGGCTACACCTTC. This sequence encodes CASSQDSDRTYGYTF.

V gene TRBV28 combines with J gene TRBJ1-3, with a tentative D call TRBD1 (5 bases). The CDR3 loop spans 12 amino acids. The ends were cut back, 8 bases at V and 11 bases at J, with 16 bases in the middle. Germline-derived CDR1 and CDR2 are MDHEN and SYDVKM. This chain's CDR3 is CASVRQYQAIYF. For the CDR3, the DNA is TGTGCCAGCGTTAGACAGTATCAGGCCATATATTTT.

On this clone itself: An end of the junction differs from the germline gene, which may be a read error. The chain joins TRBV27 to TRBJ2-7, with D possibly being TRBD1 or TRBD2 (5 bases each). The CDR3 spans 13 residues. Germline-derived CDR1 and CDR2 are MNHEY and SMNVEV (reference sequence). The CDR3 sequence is CASSPGAEGRRFF. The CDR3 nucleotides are TGTGCCAGCAGTCCCGGTGCCGAGGGGCGCCGTTTCTTC.

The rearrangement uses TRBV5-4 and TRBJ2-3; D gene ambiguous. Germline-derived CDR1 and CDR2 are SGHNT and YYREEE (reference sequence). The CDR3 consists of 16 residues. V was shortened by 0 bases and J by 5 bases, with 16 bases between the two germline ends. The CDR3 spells CASSLAERRTVDTQYF. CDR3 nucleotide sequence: TGTGCCAGCAGCTTGGCGGAGCGCCGAACGGTAGATACGCAGTATTTT.

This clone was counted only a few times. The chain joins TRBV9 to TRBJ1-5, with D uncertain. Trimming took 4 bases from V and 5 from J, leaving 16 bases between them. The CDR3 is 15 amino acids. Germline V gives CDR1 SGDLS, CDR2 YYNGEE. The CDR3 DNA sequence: TGTGCCAGCAGCCCTGGCCAGGAACACTATCAGCCCCAGCATTTT. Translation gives CASSPGQEHYQPQHF.